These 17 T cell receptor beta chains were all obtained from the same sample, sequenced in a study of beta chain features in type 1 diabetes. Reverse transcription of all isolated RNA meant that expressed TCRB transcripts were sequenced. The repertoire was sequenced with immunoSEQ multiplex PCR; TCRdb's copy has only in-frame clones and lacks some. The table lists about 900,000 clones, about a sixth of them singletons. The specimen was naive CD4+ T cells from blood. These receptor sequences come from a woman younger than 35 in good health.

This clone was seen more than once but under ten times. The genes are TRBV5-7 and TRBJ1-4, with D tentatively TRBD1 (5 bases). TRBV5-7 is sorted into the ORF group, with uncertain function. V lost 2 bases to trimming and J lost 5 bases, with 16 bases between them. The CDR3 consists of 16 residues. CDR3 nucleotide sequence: TGTGCCAGCAGCTTACCCCAGGGCGAAGAAAATGAAAAACTGTTTTTT. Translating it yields CASSLPQGEENEKLFF.

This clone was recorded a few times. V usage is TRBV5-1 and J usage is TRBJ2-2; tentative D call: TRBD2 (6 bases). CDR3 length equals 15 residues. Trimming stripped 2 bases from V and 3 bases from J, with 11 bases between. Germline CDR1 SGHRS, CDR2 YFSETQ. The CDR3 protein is CASSFSGVDTGELFF. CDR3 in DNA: TGCGCCAGCAGCTTTTCGGGAGTTGACACCGGGGAGCTGTTTTTT.

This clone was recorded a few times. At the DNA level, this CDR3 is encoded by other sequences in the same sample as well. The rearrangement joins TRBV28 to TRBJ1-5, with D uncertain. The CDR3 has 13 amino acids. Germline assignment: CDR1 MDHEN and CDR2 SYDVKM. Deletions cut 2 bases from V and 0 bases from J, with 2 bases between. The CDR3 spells CASSLRSNQPQHF. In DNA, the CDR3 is TGTGCCAGCAGTTTACGTAGCAATCAGCCCCAGCATTTT.

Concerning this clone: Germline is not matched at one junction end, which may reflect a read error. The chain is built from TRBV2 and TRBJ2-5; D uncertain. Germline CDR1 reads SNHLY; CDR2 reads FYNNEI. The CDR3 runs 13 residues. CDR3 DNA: TGTGCCAGCAGCGAAGACAACCAAGAGACCCAGTACTTC. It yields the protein CASSEDNQETQYF.

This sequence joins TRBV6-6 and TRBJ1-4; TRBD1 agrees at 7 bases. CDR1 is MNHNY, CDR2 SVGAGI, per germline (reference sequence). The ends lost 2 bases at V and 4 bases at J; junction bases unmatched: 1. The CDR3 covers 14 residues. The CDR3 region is CASSYGQVNEKLFF. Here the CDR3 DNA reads TGTGCCAGCAGTTACGGACAGGTTAATGAAAAACTGTTTTTT.

CDR3 DNA sequence: TGTGCCAGCAGTAGCCAGCCTACGACCTACAATGAGCAGTTCTTC. Translation: CASSSQPTTYNEQFF. V gene TRBV6-5 combines with J gene TRBJ2-1; unclear D gene. V shed 5 bases and J shed 2 bases, with 13 bases lying between them. Germline CDR1 is MNHEY and CDR2 is SVGAGI. The CDR3 covers 15 residues.

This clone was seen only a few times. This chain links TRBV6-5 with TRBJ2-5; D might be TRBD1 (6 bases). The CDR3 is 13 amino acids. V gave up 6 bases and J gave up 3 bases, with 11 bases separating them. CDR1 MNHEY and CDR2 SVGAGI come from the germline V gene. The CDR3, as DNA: TGTGCCAGCAGCCGAGGGGGAAAAGAGACCCAGTACTTC. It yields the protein CASSRGGKETQYF.

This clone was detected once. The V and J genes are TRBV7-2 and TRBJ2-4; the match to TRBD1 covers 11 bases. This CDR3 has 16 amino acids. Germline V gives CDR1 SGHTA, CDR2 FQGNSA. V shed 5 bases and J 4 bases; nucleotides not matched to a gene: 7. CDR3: CASSTSGQGVKNIQYF. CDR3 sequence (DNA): TGTGCCAGCAGCACCTCGGGACAGGGGGTGAAAAACATTCAGTACTTC.

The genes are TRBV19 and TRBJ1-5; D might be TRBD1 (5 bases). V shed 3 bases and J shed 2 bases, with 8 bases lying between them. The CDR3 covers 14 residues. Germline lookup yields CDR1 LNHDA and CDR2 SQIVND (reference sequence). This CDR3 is CASSMVGGNQPQHF. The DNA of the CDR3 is TGTGCCAGTAGTATGGTGGGGGGCAATCAGCCCCAGCATTTT.

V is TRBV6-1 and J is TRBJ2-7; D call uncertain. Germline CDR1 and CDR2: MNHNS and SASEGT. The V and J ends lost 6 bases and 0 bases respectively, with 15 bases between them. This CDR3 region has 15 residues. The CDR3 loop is CASRRDGPTSYEQYF. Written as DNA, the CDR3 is TGTGCCAGCAGAAGAGATGGACCCACCTCCTACGAGCAGTACTTC.

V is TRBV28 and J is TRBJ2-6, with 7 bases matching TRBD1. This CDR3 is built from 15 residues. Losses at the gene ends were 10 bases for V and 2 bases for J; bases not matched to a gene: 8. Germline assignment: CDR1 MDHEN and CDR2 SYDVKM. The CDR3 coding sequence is TGTGCCACCACACGTACAGGGGCTGGGGCCAACGTCCTGACTTTC. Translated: CATTRTGAGANVLTF.

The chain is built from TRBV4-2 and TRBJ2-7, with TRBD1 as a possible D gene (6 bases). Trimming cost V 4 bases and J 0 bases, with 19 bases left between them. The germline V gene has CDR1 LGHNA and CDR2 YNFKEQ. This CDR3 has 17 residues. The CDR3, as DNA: TGTGCCAGCAGCCGGGTGGGGGCGGGCGGAAGCTCCTACGAGCAGTACTTC. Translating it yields CASSRVGAGGSSYEQYF.

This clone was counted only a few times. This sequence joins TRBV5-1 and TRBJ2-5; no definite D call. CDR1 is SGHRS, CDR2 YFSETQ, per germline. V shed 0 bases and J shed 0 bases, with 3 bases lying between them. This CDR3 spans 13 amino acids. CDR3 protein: CASSLDNQETQYF. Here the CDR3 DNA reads TGCGCCAGCAGCTTGGACAACCAAGAGACCCAGTACTTC.

The CDR3 here is CASSLDLDTDTQYF. Written as DNA, the CDR3 is TGCGCCAGCAGCTTGGATCTGGACACAGATACGCAGTATTTT. The chain employs TRBV5-1 and TRBJ2-3; no firm D call. V was trimmed by 0 bases and J by 2 bases, leaving 7 bases between them. This CDR3 has 14 amino acids. CDR1 SGHRS and CDR2 YFSETQ come from the germline V gene. Full variable domain (rest looked up from reference TRBV5-1 and TRBJ2-3): KAGVTQTPRYLIKTRGQQVTLSCSPISGHRSVSWYQQTPGQGLQFLFEYFSETQRNKGNFPGRFSGRQFSNSRSEMNVSTLELGDSALYLCASSLDLDTDTQYFGPGTRLTVL.

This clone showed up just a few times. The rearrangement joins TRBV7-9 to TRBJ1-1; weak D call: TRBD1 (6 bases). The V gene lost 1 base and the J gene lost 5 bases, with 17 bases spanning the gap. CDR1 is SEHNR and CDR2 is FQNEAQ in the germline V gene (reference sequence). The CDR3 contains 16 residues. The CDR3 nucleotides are TGTGCCAGCAGCTTAGGGGGAGGGGGACGGGCGACTGAAGCTTTCTTT. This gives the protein CASSLGGGGRATEAFF.

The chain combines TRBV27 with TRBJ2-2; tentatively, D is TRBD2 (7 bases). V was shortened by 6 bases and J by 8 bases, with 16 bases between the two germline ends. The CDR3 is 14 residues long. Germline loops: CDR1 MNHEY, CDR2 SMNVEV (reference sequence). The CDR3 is CASSPQGGGGELFF. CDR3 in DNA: TGTGCCAGCAGCCCTCAGGGAGGGGGTGGGGAGCTGTTTTTT.

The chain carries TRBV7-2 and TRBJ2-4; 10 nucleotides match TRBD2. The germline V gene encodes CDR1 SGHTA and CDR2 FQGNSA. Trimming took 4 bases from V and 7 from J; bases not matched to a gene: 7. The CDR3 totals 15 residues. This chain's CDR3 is CASSSLAGEANIQYF. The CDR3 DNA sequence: TGTGCCAGCAGCTCCCTAGCGGGAGAGGCGAACATTCAGTACTTC.